This T cell receptor beta chain was captured by sequencing in a study of T cell changes during pregnancy in multiple sclerosis. TCRdb keeps only in-frame clones here, not all; method: immunoSEQ multiplex PCR. The profile shows tens of thousands of clones, 80% to 95% of them singletons. V was clipped by 0 bases and J by 10 bases, with 10 bases between them. This CDR3 has 14 amino acids. Germline assignment: CDR1 SNHLY and CDR2 FYNNEI. This clone was found once. The chain carries TRBV2 and TRBJ1-6; tentative D call: TRBD1 (6 bases). The source was CD8+ T cells from peripheral blood mononuclear cells, collected before pregnancy. This receptor was obtained from a female donor with multiple sclerosis, enrolled in a pregnancy study. CDR3 in DNA: TGTGCCAGCAGTGAAGCGCCAGGGGCCTCACCCCTCCACTTT. Protein sequence: CASSEAPGASPLHF.